Below, 27 T cell receptor beta chains from the same sample are listed, as sequenced in a study of T cell changes during pregnancy in multiple sclerosis. TCRdb keeps only in-frame clones here, not all; method: immunoSEQ multiplex PCR. The table includes 65,000 to 95,000 clones, around 94% detected once. The sequencing here drew on peripheral blood, taken in the second trimester of pregnancy. Every receptor here comes from a female donor in good health, enrolled as a control in a pregnancy study.

The chain recombines TRBV2 with TRBJ2-7; 7 bases fit TRBD2. The CDR3 consists of 14 residues. The V gene's germline CDR1 is SNHLY and CDR2 FYNNEI. V shed 5 bases, J shed 2 bases, and the junction held 6 bases outside the gene matches. CDR3 residues: CASSTSGVAYEQYF. CDR3 coding DNA: TGTGCCAGCAGTACGAGCGGGGTGGCCTACGAGCAGTACTTC.

This clone was detected once. The rearrangement links TRBV6-1 to TRBJ1-2, with D hard to call. Between the trimmed V and J ends, which lost 7 bases and 7 bases, there was a span of 13 bases. The CDR3 covers 12 residues. The germline gives CDR1 MNHNS, CDR2 SASEGT. The DNA of the CDR3 is TGTGCCAGCAAAGCCGGGAATCCTGGCTACACCTTC. This encodes CASKAGNPGYTF.

The chain employs TRBV28 and TRBJ1-4; no reliable D call. The CDR3 spans 11 residues. Trimming left V 5 bases short and J 6 bases short, with 4 bases between. CDR1 and CDR2 (germline): MDHEN, SYDVKM. Written as DNA, the CDR3 is TGTGCCAGCAGTCAGGATGAAAAACTGTTTTTT. Translating it yields CASSQDEKLFF.

V and J are TRBV11-3 and TRBJ2-1; 13 bases line up with TRBD2. Looked up from germline, CDR1 is SGHNT and CDR2 is YENEEA. V dropped 5 bases and J dropped 4; count of bases not matched to a gene: 8. The CDR3 length is 17 residues. The CDR3 nucleotides read TGTGCCAGCAGCCCCTCCCAGGGACTAGCGGGGTACAATGAGCAGTTCTTC. This translates into CASSPSQGLAGYNEQFF.

The chain couples TRBV7-9 to TRBJ2-1, with a possible D match to TRBD2 (6 bases). V gave up 5 bases and J gave up 0 bases, with 11 bases separating them. This CDR3 contains 15 residues. CDR1 is SEHNR and CDR2 is FQNEAQ in the germline V gene (reference sequence). CDR3 region: CASSAGSSSYNEQFF. CDR3 nucleotides: TGTGCCAGCAGCGCGGGATCGAGCTCCTACAATGAGCAGTTCTTC.

The rearrangement joins TRBV9 to TRBJ1-3, with D maybe TRBD1 (6 bases). The CDR3 is made up of 16 amino acids. Germline V gives CDR1 SGDLS, CDR2 YYNGEE. Trimming cost V 0 bases and J 2 bases, with 12 bases left between them. The CDR3, as DNA: TGTGCCAGCAGCGTAGGGGGGAGGGGGGCTGGAAACACCATATATTTT. It is translated as CASSVGGRGAGNTIYF.

The chain combines TRBV5-4 with TRBJ2-5; 10 bases fit TRBD2. Germline assignment: CDR1 SGHNT and CDR2 YYREEE (reference sequence). V trimming: 6 bases; J trimming: 5 bases; junction bases outside the gene matches: 4. This CDR3 is built from 13 residues. CDR3 sequence (DNA): TGTGCCAGCAATCCAGCGGGGGGGGAGACCCAGTACTTC. It specifies CASNPAGGETQYF.

This chain uses TRBV7-8 with TRBJ1-5; 8 nucleotides align to TRBD1. J was trimmed by 5 bases and V by 5 bases; bases with no gene match: 11. The germline gives CDR1 SGHVS, CDR2 FQNEAQ. This CDR3 contains 16 residues. The CDR3 protein is CASSPEADRVDQPQHF. In DNA form, the CDR3 reads TGTGCCAGCAGCCCCGAGGCGGACAGGGTAGATCAGCCCCAGCATTTT.

The rearrangement links TRBV15 to TRBJ2-1; 9 bases line up with TRBD2. Germline assignment: CDR1 LNHNV and CDR2 YYDKDF (reference sequence). This CDR3 spans 16 amino acids. J lost 9 bases, V lost 0 bases, and 9 bases had no gene match. CDR3 DNA: TGTGCCACCAGCAGAGATCCAGCGGGAGGAGTTGGTGAGCAGTTCTTC. Encoded protein: CATSRDPAGGVGEQFF.

J is TRBJ1-2 and V is TRBV6-5, with D possibly matching TRBD1 (5 bases). V gave up 5 bases and J gave up 2 bases, with 9 bases separating them. This CDR3 has 13 amino acids. Germline V gene data show CDR1 as MNHEY and CDR2 as SVGAGI. The CDR3, as DNA: TGTGCCAGCAGTCCGGGACTGAACTATGGCTACACCTTC. Amino acid sequence: CASSPGLNYGYTF.

V usage is TRBV10-3 and J usage is TRBJ2-5, with unresolved D. The CDR3 has 14 amino acids. V lost 5 bases, J lost 3 bases, and 13 bases lay in between. Germline V lookup: CDR1 ENHRY, CDR2 SYGVKD. CDR3 residues: CAISPAGGEETQYF. DNA of the CDR3: TGTGCCATCAGTCCAGCTGGCGGAGAAGAGACCCAGTACTTC.

The chain couples TRBV9 to TRBJ2-7, with D tentatively TRBD1 (5 bases). There are 15 residues in the CDR3. V was pared by 0 bases and J by 3 bases, with 13 bases between. CDR1 is SGDLS and CDR2 is YYNGEE in the germline V gene. The CDR3 nucleotides are TGTGCCAGCAGCGTAGAATCGGCAGGGTTCTACGAGCAGTACTTC. Its translation: CASSVESAGFYEQYF. Based on the CDR3 plus reference TRBV9 and TRBJ2-7, the full variable domain is DSGVTQTPKHLITATGQRVTLRCSPRSGDLSVYWYQQSLDQGLQFLIQYYNGEERAKGNILERFSAQQFPDLHSELNLSSLELGDSALYFCASSVESAGFYEQYFGPGTRLTVT.

V is TRBV7-9 and J is TRBJ1-1; D unclear. This CDR3 is built from 16 residues. In germline, CDR1 is SEHNR, CDR2 FQNEAQ (reference sequence). V gave up 2 bases and J gave up 5 bases, with 18 bases separating them. CDR3 sequence (DNA): TGTGCCAGCAGCTTATGGTCCCCCTCCGCGAAAACTGAAGCTTTCTTT. It codes for CASSLWSPSAKTEAFF.

This rearrangement joins TRBV29-1 to TRBJ2-5, with 12 bases identical to TRBD2. The J segment lost 4 bases and the V segment lost 4 bases, leaving 1 base of the junction unmatched. The CDR3 length is 13 residues. Looked up from germline, CDR1 is SQVTM and CDR2 is ANQGSEA. The CDR3 protein is CSVGTSGIETQYF. In nucleotides, the CDR3 is TGCAGCGTTGGGACTAGCGGGATAGAGACCCAGTACTTC.

The genes are TRBV5-1 and TRBJ2-1; 7 bases are a match to TRBD2. Germline CDR1 is SGHRS and CDR2 is YFSETQ. CDR3 length equals 13 residues. J gave up 5 bases and V 4 bases, and 3 bases lay outside the gene matches. DNA of the CDR3: TGCGCCAGCAGCCTTGGACTAGACAATGAGCAGTTCTTC. Translation gives CASSLGLDNEQFF.

This clone was detected only once. The rearrangement joins TRBV4-1 to TRBJ2-1; 7 nucleotides agree with TRBD1. From germline, CDR1 is MGHRA and CDR2 YSYEKL. Germline trimming cut 3 bases from V and 1 base from J; bases unmatched to any gene: 9. CDR3 length equals 17 residues. DNA for the CDR3: TGCGCCAGCAGCCAGCCCTACAGGGGAAAGTCCTACAATGAGCAGTTCTTC. Translation: CASSQPYRGKSYNEQFF.

The V gene is TRBV11-2, the J gene TRBJ2-7; TRBD1 might be the D (6 bases). The CDR3 has 15 amino acids. CDR1 and CDR2 (germline): SGHAT, FQNNGV. V was clipped by 3 bases and J by 4 bases, with 16 bases between them. Here the CDR3 DNA reads TGTGCCAGCAGCTTTGACCGGGACATACCTTACGAGCAGTACTTC. This translates into CASSFDRDIPYEQYF.

This chain connects TRBV10-3 to TRBJ2-7, with unresolved D. Germline CDR1 and CDR2: ENHRY and SYGVKD. V lost 10 bases and J lost 0, with 16 bases in between. This CDR3 has 14 amino acids. Here the CDR3 DNA reads TGTGCCACCCAATTCGTGGCAGGCTCCTACGAGCAGTACTTC. Translated: CATQFVAGSYEQYF.

This rearrangement joins TRBV6-1 to TRBJ2-3; maybe TRBD1 (6 bases). Trimming pared 4 bases from V and 5 bases from J, leaving 10 bases between. The length of the CDR3 is 13 residues. CDR1 is MNHNS and CDR2 is SASEGT in the germline V gene. The CDR3 loop is CASSGGRGDTQYF. The CDR3, as DNA: TGTGCCAGCAGTGGGGGGCGCGGAGATACGCAGTATTTT.

The chain uses TRBV5-4 and TRBJ2-7; 10 positions match TRBD1. The CDR3 consists of 15 residues. The germline V gene encodes CDR1 SGHNT and CDR2 YYREEE (reference sequence). The V and J ends lost 3 bases and 3 bases, in that order; junction bases with no gene match: 6. CDR3 DNA: TGTGCCAGCAGCTCCGGGACAGGGGCGAGCTACGAGCAGTACTTC. Amino acid sequence: CASSSGTGASYEQYF.

This chain connects TRBV28 to TRBJ2-1, with 13 nucleotides matching TRBD2. Trimming removed 2 bases from V and 8 bases from J; junction bases left unmatched: 3. CDR1 MDHEN and CDR2 SYDVKM come from the germline V gene. CDR3 length equals 15 residues. This CDR3 is CASSLRTSGSHEQFF. The CDR3 region has the DNA TGTGCCAGCAGTTTAAGGACTAGCGGGAGCCATGAGCAGTTCTTC.

Written as DNA, the CDR3 is TGCGCCAGCAGCTTGGGCGACAGTGATCGGCCCCAGCATTTT. The encoded protein is CASSLGDSDRPQHF. The V gene is TRBV5-1, the J gene TRBJ1-5; TRBD1 is a possible D gene (5 bases). In germline, CDR1 is SGHRS, CDR2 YFSETQ. V dropped 0 bases and J dropped 9 bases, with 13 bases sitting between them. This CDR3 has 14 amino acids. Full variable domain (outside the CDR3, taken from reference TRBV5-1 and TRBJ1-5): KAGVTQTPRYLIKTRGQQVTLSCSPISGHRSVSWYQQTPGQGLQFLFEYFSETQRNKGNFPGRFSGRQFSNSRSEMNVSTLELGDSALYLCASSLGDSDRPQHFGDGTRLSIL.

V usage is TRBV28 and J usage is TRBJ1-1; D remains ambiguous. The CDR3 covers 13 residues. V shed 2 bases and J shed 7 bases, with 11 bases lying between them. Per the germline V gene, CDR1 is MDHEN and CDR2 is SYDVKM. CDR3 sequence reads: CASSLLDAGEAFF. The CDR3 region has the DNA TGTGCCAGCAGTTTACTGGACGCGGGTGAAGCTTTCTTT.

The chain is built from TRBV6-5 and TRBJ2-5, with TRBD2 matching over 8 bases. The CDR3 sequence is 13 residues long. Unmatched junction bases numbered 11, after V lost 8 bases and J lost 9 bases. CDR1 MNHEY and CDR2 SVGAGI come from the germline V gene. The CDR3 spells CASGAGGPVAQYF. The CDR3 DNA reads TGTGCCAGCGGGGCGGGAGGACCAGTGGCCCAGTACTTC.

The chain recombines TRBV7-8 with TRBJ1-1, with D unclear. CDR1 is SGHVS and CDR2 is FQNEAQ in the germline V gene. The V gene lost 11 bases and the J gene lost 0 bases, with 13 bases spanning the gap. This CDR3 is 13 amino acids long. This chain's CDR3 is CAVAGSMNTEAFF. The CDR3 nucleotides read TGTGCCGTTGCAGGTAGTATGAACACTGAAGCTTTCTTT.

The chain combines TRBV7-9 with TRBJ2-3, with D hard to call. Germline values: CDR1 SEHNR, CDR2 FQNEAQ (reference sequence). Trimming stripped 5 bases from V and 3 bases from J, with 9 bases between. There are 13 residues in the CDR3. CDR3 sequence reads: CASSVTGTDTQYF. CDR3 nucleotide sequence: TGTGCCAGCAGCGTGACTGGGACAGATACGCAGTATTTT.

This CDR3 is CATSRAGLAGEGTDTQYF. For the CDR3, the DNA is TGTGCCACCAGCAGAGCGGGACTAGCGGGAGAGGGTACAGATACGCAGTATTTT. This chain joins TRBV15 and TRBJ2-3; TRBD2 matches 14 bases. Germline V CDR1 and CDR2: LNHNV, YYDKDF (reference sequence). The J segment lost 3 bases and the V segment lost 1 base, leaving 6 bases of the junction unmatched. This CDR3 is 18 amino acids long.